Listed here are 7 T cell receptor beta chains from one sample, sequenced in a study of shared clonotypes between healthy human individuals. The method was immunoSEQ multiplex PCR; TCRdb's version includes in-frame clones alone and lacks a portion of them. This table has 300,000 to 400,000 clones, 80% to 90% appearing once. Sequencing was performed on memory CD8+ T cells sorted from blood. Subset: CD45RO+ cells pooled with CCR7-negative TemRA cells. Every receptor here comes from a man aged 18 to 30 in good health.

The genes are TRBV5-1 and TRBJ2-1; D ambiguous. Trimming removed 1 base at V and 0 bases at J, with 14 bases between. This CDR3 has 17 amino acids. Germline V gene data show CDR1 as SGHRS and CDR2 as YFSETQ. CDR3 in amino acids: CASSLIRKRSSYNEQFF. The DNA for the CDR3 is TGCGCCAGCAGCTTGATCCGAAAGCGCAGCTCCTACAATGAGCAGTTCTTC.

The V gene is TRBV7-9, the J gene TRBJ1-2; no reliable D call. Deletions cut 4 bases from V and 6 bases from J, with 18 bases between. Germline V gene sequence: CDR1 SEHNR, CDR2 FQNEAQ (reference sequence). The CDR3 sequence is 15 residues long. CDR3 sequence reads: CASSSRPGFGNGYTF. CDR3 coding DNA: TGTGCCAGCAGCTCCCGCCCGGGATTTGGAAATGGCTACACCTTC.

This chain links TRBV9 with TRBJ1-6; possibly TRBD1 for D (6 bases). In germline, CDR1 is SGDLS, CDR2 YYNGEE. The CDR3 runs 17 residues. V lost 3 bases, J lost 4 bases, and 17 bases lay in between. The CDR3 region is CASSEDRDTFYNSPLHF. The CDR3 DNA reads TGTGCCAGCAGCGAAGACCGGGACACCTTTTATAATTCACCCCTCCACTTT.

V and J are TRBV6-5 and TRBJ2-7; the D is unclear. The CDR3 totals 14 residues. Germline loops: CDR1 MNHEY, CDR2 SVGAGI. Trimming cost V 6 bases and J 2 bases, with 14 bases left between them. CDR3 sequence (DNA): TGTGCCAGCAGCCTAGACGGACCGACCTACGAGCAGTACTTC. Translation gives CASSLDGPTYEQYF.

V is TRBV25-1 and J is TRBJ1-2; D not certain. V was pared by 3 bases and J by 8 bases, with 4 bases between. This CDR3 spans 10 amino acids. Germline CDR1 and CDR2: MGHDK and SYGVNS. CDR3 DNA sequence: TGTGCCAGCAGTGATGAAGGCTACACCTTC. Translated, it gives CASSDEGYTF.

The CDR3 DNA reads TGTGCCAGCAGCATCCTAGCGGGGGCGAGCACAGATACGCAGTATTTT. Amino acid sequence: CASSILAGASTDTQYF. This chain uses TRBV7-8 with TRBJ2-3, with TRBD2 matching over 10 bases. J gave up 0 bases and V 5 bases, and 5 bases lay outside the gene matches. In germline, CDR1 is SGHVS, CDR2 FQNEAQ. The CDR3 totals 16 residues.

V is TRBV9 and J is TRBJ2-7; no firm D call. Looked up from germline, CDR1 is SGDLS and CDR2 is YYNGEE. The CDR3 sequence is 14 residues long. With 0 bases removed from V and 1 base from J, the gap between germline ends came to 8 bases. DNA for the CDR3: TGTGCCAGCAGCGTAGAATTCGGATCCTACGAGCAGTACTTC. Its protein product is CASSVEFGSYEQYF.